These 7 T cell receptor beta chains were all obtained from the same sample, sequenced in a study of shared clonotypes between healthy human individuals. Sequencing used immunoSEQ multiplex PCR; TCRdb keeps in-frame clones, though not all of them. The table lists 2 million to 3 million clones, roughly 93% of them singletons. Sequencing used naive CD4+ T cells from PBMCs. Specified subset: CD45RA+ positively selected. Every receptor here comes from a man between 18 and 35 years old in good health. Some clones in this sample may be carry-over from other donors' samples.

V gene TRBV30 combines with J gene TRBJ2-7; 10 bases are shared with TRBD2. CDR3 length: 20 amino acids. J lost 3 bases, V lost 5 bases, and 25 bases had no gene match. Germline loops: CDR1 GTSNPN, CDR2 SVGIG (reference sequence). CDR3 nucleotide sequence: TGTGCCTGGCCCCGAGGTGTCGACTTTAATCCTAGCGGGAGTAACTACGAGCAGTACTTC. Translating gives CAWPRGVDFNPSGSNYEQYF.

The V call is TRBV7-3, the J call TRBJ2-1; either TRBD1 or TRBD2 may fit D (5 bases each). Germline lookup yields CDR1 SGHTA and CDR2 FQGTGA. The V and J ends lost 4 bases and 10 bases respectively, with 20 bases between them. This CDR3 spans 15 amino acids. This chain's CDR3 is CASSSPGASGGEQFF. The CDR3 bases are TGTGCCAGCAGCTCGCCCGGAGCGAGTGGGGGAGAGCAGTTCTTC.

The V gene is TRBV5-1, the J gene TRBJ1-1, with 7 nucleotides matching TRBD1. CDR3 length: 21 residues. Germline V gives CDR1 SGHRS, CDR2 YFSETQ. With V trimmed by 3 bases and J by 1 base, 24 bases remained unmatched. The CDR3 sequence: CASSSNGGGQWRGGSNTEAFF. The CDR3 nucleotides are TGCGCCAGCAGCTCGAATGGAGGGGGCCAATGGAGGGGCGGTTCGAACACTGAAGCTTTCTTT.

The genes are TRBV9 and TRBJ2-7; D possibly corresponds to TRBD1 (6 bases). The germline gives CDR1 SGDLS, CDR2 YYNGEE. The CDR3 runs to 14 residues. V was cut by 4 bases and J by 0 bases, with 11 bases left in between. The CDR3 bases are TGTGCCAGCAGCCACTCGACAGGCTCCTACGAGCAGTACTTC. This gives the protein CASSHSTGSYEQYF. Full variable domain (outside the CDR3, taken from reference TRBV9 and TRBJ2-7): DSGVTQTPKHLITATGQRVTLRCSPRSGDLSVYWYQQSLDQGLQFLIQYYNGEERAKGNILERFSAQQFPDLHSELNLSSLELGDSALYFCASSHSTGSYEQYFGPGTRLTVT.

The rearrangement uses TRBV30 and TRBJ2-1; D ambiguous. The CDR3 length is 16 residues. V dropped 3 bases and J dropped 0 bases, with 15 bases sitting between them. Germline loops: CDR1 GTSNPN, CDR2 SVGIG (reference sequence). The CDR3 nucleotides read TGTGCCTGGAGCAGCGCGGCAGCCAGCTCCTACAATGAGCAGTTCTTC. Translating gives CAWSSAAASSYNEQFF.

Comment on this clone: The same CDR3 also results from other DNA sequences found in this sample. The chain couples TRBV7-9 to TRBJ1-1; 11 bases align to TRBD1. CDR1 is SEHNR and CDR2 is FQNEAQ in the germline V gene (reference sequence). The V and J ends lost 3 bases and 0 bases, in that order; junction bases with no gene match: 3. This CDR3 is 16 amino acids long. CDR3 DNA sequence: TGTGCCAGCAGCTTCGGGACAGGGGGTATGAACACTGAAGCTTTCTTT. It yields the protein CASSFGTGGMNTEAFF.

The gene calls are TRBV5-3 and TRBJ1-1, with TRBD1 matching 7 bases. TRBV5-3 is an ORF for which the function is uncertain. The ends lost 3 bases at V and 3 bases at J; junction bases unmatched: 5. There are 14 residues in the CDR3. Written as DNA, the CDR3 is TGTGCCAGAAGCTGGGACAGTAGGGACACTGAAGCTTTCTTT. Its translation is CARSWDSRDTEAFF.